This TCR beta chain was obtained from a study of beta chain features in type 1 diabetes. This clone has more than one count but fewer than ten. Reverse transcribing all isolated RNA meant expressed TCRB transcripts were sequenced. Only in-frame clones appear in the TCRdb table, and some are missing; sequencing was by immunoSEQ multiplex PCR. Here the sample spans under 550,000 clones, over 10% being singletons. Germline CDR1 SGHRS, CDR2 YFSETQ. The V and J ends lost 5 bases and 9 bases, in that order; junction bases with no gene match: 9. This CDR3 spans 14 amino acids. Populations obtained by sorting all exceeded 95% purity.

The sequenced sample was naive CD4+ T cells from blood. The origin of this receptor is a woman younger than 35 in good health. The gene calls are TRBV5-1 and TRBJ2-1, with TRBD1 matching 9 bases. CDR3 in DNA: TGCGCCAGCAGTTTAGGGTACAGGGGGCTTGAGCAGTTCTTC. Amino acids: CASSLGYRGLEQFF.